These 20 T cell receptor beta chains originate from one sample sequenced in a study of identical twins. From the 5' RACE reads, TCRdb called clonotypes with MiXCR, one entry per CDR3 protein. The sample holds around 140,000 distinct CDR3 sequences; under 4.5% are singletons and the top ten take about 7.8%. Sequencing input: memory T cells sorted from blood. These receptors were obtained from a man between 18 and 35 years old in good health.

This clonotype came up many times. The V and J genes are TRBV5-1 and TRBJ2-7; D ambiguous. This CDR3 has 13 residues. Germline lookup yields CDR1 SGHRS and CDR2 YFSETQ. With 4 bases removed from V and 0 bases from J, the gap between germline ends came to 8 bases. The CDR3 region has the DNA TGCGCCAGCAGCACCGGAGCCTCCTACGAGCAGTACTTC. It is translated as CASSTGASYEQYF.

This clonotype has ten or more counts. This rearrangement joins TRBV7-2 to TRBJ2-3; D is undetermined. The CDR3 has 11 amino acids. The germline V gene has CDR1 SGHTA and CDR2 FQGNSA. CDR3 region: CAEGITDTQYF. The CDR3 DNA follows: TGTGCGGAAGGAATCACAGATACGCAGTATTTT.

This clonotype was seen many times. The chain is built from TRBV29-1 and TRBJ2-4; TRBD2 might be the D (6 bases). CDR3 length: 11 amino acids. Per germline, CDR1 SQVTM and CDR2 ANQGSEA. The V gene lost 7 bases and the J gene lost 8 bases, with 12 bases spanning the gap. The DNA for the CDR3 is TGCAGCGCCCGTTGGGGGGACATTCAGTACTTC. The encoded protein is CSARWGDIQYF. The variable domain in full, completed from reference TRBV29-1 and TRBJ2-4, reads SAVISQKPSRDICQRGTSLTIQCQVDSQVTMMFWYRQQPGQSLTLIATANQGSEATYESGFVIDKFPISRPNLTFSTLTVSNMSPEDSSIYLCSARWGDIQYFGAGTRLSVL.

This clonotype was counted many times. The chain uses TRBV3-1 and TRBJ2-5; TRBD1 matches 9 bases. Germline assignment: CDR1 LGHDT and CDR2 YNNKEL (reference sequence). The V and J ends lost 4 bases and 1 base, in that order; junction bases with no gene match: 7. CDR3 size: 16 residues. The CDR3 DNA reads TGTGCCAGCAGCCGTCGGACAGGGGAGGCCCAAGAGACCCAGTACTTC. Translating gives CASSRRTGEAQETQYF.

This clonotype was observed at least ten times. The J gene is TRBJ2-3, the V gene TRBV20-1; 11 bases match TRBD2. After removal of 8 bases from V and 2 bases from J, the junction contained 9 bases not matched to a gene. The CDR3 runs 15 residues. CDR1 and CDR2 from the germline V gene are DFQATT and SNEGSKA (reference sequence). CDR3 nucleotides: TGCAGTTCATCAACTAGCGGGAGAGACACAGATACGCAGTATTTT. It is translated as CSSSTSGRDTDTQYF.

This clonotype appeared many times. This chain connects TRBV4-2 to TRBJ1-3; possible D gene TRBD1, 6 bases. V lost 1 base and J 8 bases, leaving 24 bases between the germline ends. Germline lookup yields CDR1 LGHNA and CDR2 YNFKEQ. The CDR3 is 18 residues long. CDR3 sequence reads: CASSQVTRRGGPGHTIYF. The DNA for the CDR3 is TGTGCCAGCAGCCAAGTTACCCGAAGGGGGGGCCCAGGACACACCATATATTTT.

This clonotype was counted at least ten times. The chain uses TRBV7-2 and TRBJ2-2; 7 positions agree with TRBD1. J was trimmed by 5 bases and V by 5 bases; bases with no gene match: 5. Germline loops: CDR1 SGHTA, CDR2 FQGNSA. The CDR3 runs to 14 residues. The CDR3 DNA follows: TGTGCCAGCAGCCCCGGGACAGCGACCGGGGAGCTGTTTTTT. Translation gives CASSPGTATGELFF.

Many counts were recorded for this clonotype. The gene calls are TRBV5-1 and TRBJ2-6; D tentatively fits TRBD1 or TRBD2 (5 bases each). Trimming shortened V by 3 bases and J by 0 bases, and 16 bases separated the two germline ends. The germline V gene has CDR1 SGHRS and CDR2 YFSETQ. This CDR3 spans 18 amino acids. The CDR3 bases are TGCGCCAGCAGCTCCCCTCCCGGGACCCGCTCTGGGGCCAACGTCCTGACTTTC. Its translation is CASSSPPGTRSGANVLTF.

This clonotype was counted ten times or more. This rearrangement joins TRBV18 to TRBJ2-7; no definite D call. CDR3 length equals 13 residues. Looked up from germline, CDR1 is KGHSH and CDR2 is LQKENI. Trimming stripped 2 bases from V and 6 bases from J, with 11 bases between. The CDR3 is CASSPSLVGEQYV. CDR3 coding DNA: TGTGCCAGCTCACCATCCCTAGTGGGCGAGCAGTACGTC.

This clonotype turned up a few times. V is TRBV18 and J is TRBJ1-2, with D possibly TRBD1 on 6 matching bases. V was cut by 0 bases and J by 6 bases, with 11 bases left in between. Germline V CDR1 and CDR2: KGHSH, LQKENI. The CDR3 covers 14 residues. The DNA for the CDR3 is TGTGCCAGCTCACCACCACGGGGGGCAGATGGCTACACCTTC. Encoded protein: CASSPPRGADGYTF.

The sample holds many counts of this clonotype. This chain's CDR3 is CASSVAGREETQYF. Here the CDR3 DNA reads TGTGCCAGCAGCGTAGCTGGTCGGGAGGAGACCCAGTACTTC. J is TRBJ2-5 and V is TRBV9, with D possibly being TRBD2 (6 bases). V dropped 0 bases and J dropped 5 bases, with 11 bases sitting between them. The germline V gene encodes CDR1 SGDLS and CDR2 YYNGEE. The CDR3 runs 14 residues.

This clonotype was detected ten times or more. The chain recombines TRBV10-3 with TRBJ2-5; D remains unclear. Between the trimmed V and J ends, which lost 3 bases and 0 bases, there was a span of 5 bases. CDR1 ENHRY and CDR2 SYGVKD come from the germline V gene. The CDR3 length is 13 residues. CDR3 in DNA: TGTGCCATCAGTGACAGTAACCAAGAGACCCAGTACTTC. As protein: CAISDSNQETQYF.

This clonotype was observed many times. The chain recombines TRBV29-1 with TRBJ2-1; D gene unclear. Per germline, CDR1 SQVTM and CDR2 ANQGSEA. The CDR3 is 11 amino acids. V shed 7 bases and J shed 6 bases, with 10 bases lying between them. The CDR3 here is CSARWGNEQFF. DNA for the CDR3: TGCAGCGCCCGTTGGGGCAATGAGCAGTTCTTC.

This clonotype was recorded at least ten times. This chain uses TRBV18 with TRBJ1-6; D is unclear. Germline CDR1 reads KGHSH; CDR2 reads LQKENI. V dropped 2 bases and J dropped 8 bases, with 10 bases sitting between them. CDR3 length: 14 amino acids. The CDR3 spells CASSPKQDHSPLHF. The CDR3 DNA follows: TGTGCCAGCTCACCAAAGCAGGATCATTCACCCCTCCACTTT.

There are many counts of this clonotype. The V call is TRBV5-1, the J call TRBJ2-2; D unresolved. CDR3 length: 14 amino acids. Trimming stripped 0 bases from V and 6 bases from J, with 9 bases between. Germline CDR1 reads SGHRS; CDR2 reads YFSETQ. The CDR3 region has the DNA TGCGCCAGCAGCTTGGCCGTAGACGCCGGGGAGCTGTTTTTT. Translating gives CASSLAVDAGELFF.

This clonotype was seen ten or more times. The chain is built from TRBV20-1 and TRBJ1-4; no clear D gene. Trimming left V 4 bases short and J 7 bases short, with 10 bases between. The CDR3 consists of 12 residues. Germline-derived CDR1 and CDR2 are DFQATT and SNEGSKA (reference sequence). The chain's CDR3 is CSAIPGFEKLFF. The CDR3 region has the DNA TGCAGTGCTATCCCTGGATTTGAAAAACTGTTTTTT.

This clonotype has at least ten counts. The chain joins TRBV29-1 to TRBJ2-1, with D tentatively TRBD1 (5 bases). V was clipped by 4 bases and J by 7 bases, with 17 bases between them. Germline V lookup: CDR1 SQVTM, CDR2 ANQGSEA. CDR3 length: 14 residues. The CDR3 DNA reads as TGCAGCGTTGTACGTGAAGGCCAGGGTAATGAGCAGTTCTTC. It translates to CSVVREGQGNEQFF.

This clonotype was recorded many times. The chain links TRBV6-1 to TRBJ2-1; D is undetermined. V was trimmed by 5 bases and J by 11 bases, leaving 22 bases between them. Germline CDR1 reads MNHNS; CDR2 reads SASEGT. This CDR3 contains 15 residues. CDR3 loop: CASSPGPPTPPQQFF. The CDR3 DNA follows: TGTGCCAGCAGTCCCGGGCCCCCCACCCCCCCTCAGCAGTTCTTC.

This clonotype was observed at least ten times. The V call is TRBV6-2 or TRBV6-3, the J call TRBJ2-1; D uncertain. The CDR3 has 17 residues. Germline CDR1 and CDR2: MNHEY and SVGEGT. V dropped 0 bases and J dropped 1 base, with 13 bases sitting between them. Here the CDR3 DNA reads TGTGCCAGCAGTTACTCGAGAACAGAAGCTTCCTACAATGAGCAGTTCTTC. It translates to CASSYSRTEASYNEQFF.

This clonotype has a count of ten or more. The CDR3 region is CASSSTGTNYEQYF. The CDR3, as DNA: TGTGCCAGCAGCTCCACCGGGACAAACTACGAGCAGTACTTC. The rearrangement joins TRBV7-2 to TRBJ2-7; possibly TRBD1 for D (6 bases). CDR1 SGHTA and CDR2 FQGNSA come from the germline V gene. The CDR3 is 14 amino acids. Trimming took 4 bases from V and 3 from J, leaving 13 bases between them.